This TCR beta chain was sequenced during a study of cytomegalovirus exposure and HLA in healthy donors. V lost 5 bases, J lost 2 bases, and 19 bases lay in between. CDR1 and CDR2 (germline): SEHNR, FQNEAQ (reference sequence). The length of the CDR3 is 17 residues. Turning to this clone: What it recognizes is unknown.

The PCR made use of 60 Vbeta and 13 Jbeta primers. The table came from immunoSEQ multiplex PCR; TCRdb's copy has only in-frame clones and leaves some out. The sample yields more than 150,000 clones, roughly 80% seen once. Overall study results and limits: Later analysis identified several of the most significant clusters that appeared linked to common viral pathogens. TRBV6-2, TRBV6-3 and other indistinguishable V segments were excluded. Researchers reported from a later analysis that most CMV-associated TCR beta chains appeared HLA-restricted. Cytomegalovirus status was reportedly diagnosed by the classifier with high sensitivity and specificity.

The chain has TRBV7-9 and TRBJ1-3; maybe TRBD1 (6 bases). The sequencing sample was made of PBMCs. The clonotype comes from a man aged 40-49 years in good health and CMV-seronegative. The CDR3 spells CASSPRVQGNTGNTIYF. The CDR3 DNA reads as TGTGCCAGCAGCCCCCGGGTACAGGGCAATACTGGAAACACCATATATTTT.